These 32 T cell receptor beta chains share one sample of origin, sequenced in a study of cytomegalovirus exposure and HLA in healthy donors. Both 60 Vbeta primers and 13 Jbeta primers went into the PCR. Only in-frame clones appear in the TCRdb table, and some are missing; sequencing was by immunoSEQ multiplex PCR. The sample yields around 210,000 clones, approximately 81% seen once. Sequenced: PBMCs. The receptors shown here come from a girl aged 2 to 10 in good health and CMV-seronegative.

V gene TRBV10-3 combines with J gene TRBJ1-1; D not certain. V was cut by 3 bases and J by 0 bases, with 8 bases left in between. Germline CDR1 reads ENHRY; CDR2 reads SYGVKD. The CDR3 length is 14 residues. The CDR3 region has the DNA TGTGCCATCAGTGAAGAGGGCATGAACACTGAAGCTTTCTTT. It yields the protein CAISEEGMNTEAFF.

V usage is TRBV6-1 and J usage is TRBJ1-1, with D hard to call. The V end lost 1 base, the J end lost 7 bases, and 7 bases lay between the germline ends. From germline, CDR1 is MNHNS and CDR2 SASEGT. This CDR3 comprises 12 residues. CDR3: CASSEGRGEAFF. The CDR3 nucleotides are TGTGCCAGCAGTGAAGGACGGGGTGAAGCTTTCTTT.

Written as DNA, the CDR3 is TGTGCCAGCAGCCGGGACAGGGCCCTAGCGGGGGGCCCAGATACGCAGTATTTT. Translating it yields CASSRDRALAGGPDTQYF. The J gene is TRBJ2-3, the V gene TRBV7-8; 11 nucleotides match TRBD2. V lost 5 bases and J lost 4; bases outside the gene matches: 14. This CDR3 has 18 amino acids. Per the germline V gene, CDR1 is SGHVS and CDR2 is FQNEAQ.

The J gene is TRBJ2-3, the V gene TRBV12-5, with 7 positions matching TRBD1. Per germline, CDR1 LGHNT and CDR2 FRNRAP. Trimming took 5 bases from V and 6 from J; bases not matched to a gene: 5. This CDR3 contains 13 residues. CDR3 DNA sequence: TGTGCTAGTGGTCAGACAGGGTTGGATACGCAGTATTTT. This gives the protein CASGQTGLDTQYF.

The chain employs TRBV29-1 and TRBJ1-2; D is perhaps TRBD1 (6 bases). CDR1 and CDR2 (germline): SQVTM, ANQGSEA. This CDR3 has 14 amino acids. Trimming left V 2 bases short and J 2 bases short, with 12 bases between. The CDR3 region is CSVERARGNYGYTF. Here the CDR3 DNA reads TGCAGCGTTGAACGCGCCAGGGGAAACTATGGCTACACCTTC.

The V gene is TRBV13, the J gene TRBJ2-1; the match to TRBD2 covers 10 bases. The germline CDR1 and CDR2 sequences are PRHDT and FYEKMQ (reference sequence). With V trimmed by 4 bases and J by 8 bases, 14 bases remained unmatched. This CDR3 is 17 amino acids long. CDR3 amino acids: CASSSPTSGRWGYEQFF. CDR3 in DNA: TGTGCCAGCAGCTCGCCGACTAGCGGGCGGTGGGGCTATGAGCAGTTCTTC.

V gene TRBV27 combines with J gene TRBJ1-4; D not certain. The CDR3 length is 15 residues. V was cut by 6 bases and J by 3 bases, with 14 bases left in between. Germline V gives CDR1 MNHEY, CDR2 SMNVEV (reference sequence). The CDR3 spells CASSTHEVANEKLFF. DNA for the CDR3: TGTGCCAGCAGCACCCACGAGGTAGCTAATGAAAAACTGTTTTTT.

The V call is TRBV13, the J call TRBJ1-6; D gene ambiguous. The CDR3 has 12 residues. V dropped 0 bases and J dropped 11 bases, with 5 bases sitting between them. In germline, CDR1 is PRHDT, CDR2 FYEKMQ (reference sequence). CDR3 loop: CASSLGVPPLHF. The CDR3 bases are TGTGCCAGCAGCTTAGGCGTCCCACCCCTCCACTTT.

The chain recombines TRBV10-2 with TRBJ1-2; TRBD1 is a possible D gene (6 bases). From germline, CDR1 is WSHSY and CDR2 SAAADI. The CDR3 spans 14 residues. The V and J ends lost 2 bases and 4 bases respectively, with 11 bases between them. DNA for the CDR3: TGCGCCAGCAGTGAGGACAGGACCGTCTATGGCTACACCTTC. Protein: CASSEDRTVYGYTF.

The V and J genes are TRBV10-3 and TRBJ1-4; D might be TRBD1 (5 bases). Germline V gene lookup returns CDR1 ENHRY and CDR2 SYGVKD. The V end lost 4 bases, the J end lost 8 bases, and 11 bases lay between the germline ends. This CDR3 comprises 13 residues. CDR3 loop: CAISGSGIEKLFF. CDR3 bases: TGTGCCATCAGTGGTTCAGGGATCGAAAAACTGTTTTTT.

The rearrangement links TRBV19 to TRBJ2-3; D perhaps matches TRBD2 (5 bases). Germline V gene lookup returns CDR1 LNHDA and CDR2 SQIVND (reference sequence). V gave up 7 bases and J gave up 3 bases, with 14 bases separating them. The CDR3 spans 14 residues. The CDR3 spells CASKPSPATDTQYF. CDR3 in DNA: TGTGCCAGTAAACCTAGCCCAGCAACAGATACGCAGTATTTT.

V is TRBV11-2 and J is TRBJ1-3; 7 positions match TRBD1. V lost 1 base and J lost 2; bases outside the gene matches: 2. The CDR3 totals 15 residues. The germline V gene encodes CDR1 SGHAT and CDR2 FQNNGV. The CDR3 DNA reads TGTGCCAGCAGCTTAGGACAGGGAGCTGGAAACACCATATATTTT. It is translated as CASSLGQGAGNTIYF.

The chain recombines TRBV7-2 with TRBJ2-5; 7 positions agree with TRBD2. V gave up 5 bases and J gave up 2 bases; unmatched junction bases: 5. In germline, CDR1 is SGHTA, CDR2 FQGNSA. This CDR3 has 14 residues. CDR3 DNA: TGTGCCAGCAGCCCCGCAGCGGGGCAAGAGACCCAGTACTTC. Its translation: CASSPAAGQETQYF.

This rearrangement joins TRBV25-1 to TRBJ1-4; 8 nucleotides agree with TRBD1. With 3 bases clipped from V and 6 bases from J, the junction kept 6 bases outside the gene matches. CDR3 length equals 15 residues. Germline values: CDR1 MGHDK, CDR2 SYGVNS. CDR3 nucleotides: TGTGCCAGCAGTGAGCACAGGGGGGGGGATGAAAAACTGTTTTTT. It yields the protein CASSEHRGGDEKLFF.

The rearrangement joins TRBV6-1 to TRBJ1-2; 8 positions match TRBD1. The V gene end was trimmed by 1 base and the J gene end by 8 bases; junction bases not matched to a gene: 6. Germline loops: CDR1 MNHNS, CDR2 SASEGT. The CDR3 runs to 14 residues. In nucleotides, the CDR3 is TGTGCCAGCAGTGAAGACAGGGGGTCGGTCGGCTACACCTTC. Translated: CASSEDRGSVGYTF.

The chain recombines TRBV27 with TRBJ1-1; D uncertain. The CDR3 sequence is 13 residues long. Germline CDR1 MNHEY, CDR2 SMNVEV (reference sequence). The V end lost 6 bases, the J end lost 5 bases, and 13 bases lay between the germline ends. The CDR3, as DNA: TGTGCCAGCAGGCAAACTAGCTGGACTGAAGCTTTCTTT. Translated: CASRQTSWTEAFF.

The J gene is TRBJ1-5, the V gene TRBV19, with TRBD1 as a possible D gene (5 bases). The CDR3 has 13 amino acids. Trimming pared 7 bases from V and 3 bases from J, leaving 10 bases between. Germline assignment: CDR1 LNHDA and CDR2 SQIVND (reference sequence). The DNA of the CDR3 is TGTGCCAGTACAGCAGGGTTCAATCAGCCCCAGCATTTT. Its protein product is CASTAGFNQPQHF.

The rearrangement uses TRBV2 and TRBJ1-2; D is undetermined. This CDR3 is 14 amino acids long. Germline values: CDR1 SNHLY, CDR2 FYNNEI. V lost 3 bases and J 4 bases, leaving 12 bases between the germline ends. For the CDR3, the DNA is TGTGCCAGCAGTGACCCAGGTGACCCCTATGGCTACACCTTC. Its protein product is CASSDPGDPYGYTF.

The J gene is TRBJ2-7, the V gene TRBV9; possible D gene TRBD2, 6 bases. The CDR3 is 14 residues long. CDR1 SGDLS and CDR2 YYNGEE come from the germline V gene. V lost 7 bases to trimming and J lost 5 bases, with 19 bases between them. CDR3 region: CASGRDVGGDEQYF. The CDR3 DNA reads TGTGCCAGCGGCCGGGACGTCGGAGGGGACGAGCAGTACTTC.

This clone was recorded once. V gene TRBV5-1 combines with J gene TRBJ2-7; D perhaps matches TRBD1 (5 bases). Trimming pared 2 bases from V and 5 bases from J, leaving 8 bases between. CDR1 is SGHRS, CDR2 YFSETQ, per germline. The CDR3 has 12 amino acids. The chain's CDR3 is CASSLGVDEQYF. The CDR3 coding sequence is TGCGCCAGCAGCTTAGGGGTGGACGAGCAGTACTTC.

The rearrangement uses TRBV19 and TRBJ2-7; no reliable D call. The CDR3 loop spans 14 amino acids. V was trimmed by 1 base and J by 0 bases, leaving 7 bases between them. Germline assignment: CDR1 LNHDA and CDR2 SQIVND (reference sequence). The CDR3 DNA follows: TGTGCCAGTAGTATAGGGTTCAGCTCCTACGAGCAGTACTTC. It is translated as CASSIGFSSYEQYF.

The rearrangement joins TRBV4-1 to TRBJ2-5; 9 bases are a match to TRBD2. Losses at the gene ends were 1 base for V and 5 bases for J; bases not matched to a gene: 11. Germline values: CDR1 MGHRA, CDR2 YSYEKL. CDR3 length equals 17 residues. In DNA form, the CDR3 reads TGCGCCAGCAGCCAAGTTGCGGCTAGCGGGAAACGGGAGACCCAGTACTTC. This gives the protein CASSQVAASGKRETQYF.

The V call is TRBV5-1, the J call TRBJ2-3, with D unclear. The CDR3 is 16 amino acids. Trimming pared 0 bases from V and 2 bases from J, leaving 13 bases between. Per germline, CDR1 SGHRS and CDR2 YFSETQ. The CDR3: CASSLETFTNTDTQYF. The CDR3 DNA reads TGCGCCAGCAGCTTGGAAACCTTTACTAACACAGATACGCAGTATTTT.

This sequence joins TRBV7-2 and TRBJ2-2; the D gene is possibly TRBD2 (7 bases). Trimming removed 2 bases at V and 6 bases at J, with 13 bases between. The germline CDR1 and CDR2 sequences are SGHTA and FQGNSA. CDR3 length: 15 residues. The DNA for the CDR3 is TGTGCCAGCAGCTTAAACGGCGGGGGCGCCGGGGAGCTGTTTTTT. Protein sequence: CASSLNGGGAGELFF.

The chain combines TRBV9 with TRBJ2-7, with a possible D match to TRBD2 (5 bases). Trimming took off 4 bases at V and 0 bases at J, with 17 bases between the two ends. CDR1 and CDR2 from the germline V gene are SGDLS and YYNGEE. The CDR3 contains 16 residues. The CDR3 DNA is TGTGCCAGCAGCCCAACTCACTCTAGCTCCTCCTACGAGCAGTACTTC. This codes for CASSPTHSSSSYEQYF. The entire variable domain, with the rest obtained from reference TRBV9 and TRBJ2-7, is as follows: DSGVTQTPKHLITATGQRVTLRCSPRSGDLSVYWYQQSLDQGLQFLIQYYNGEERAKGNILERFSAQQFPDLHSELNLSSLELGDSALYFCASSPTHSSSSYEQYFGPGTRLTVT.

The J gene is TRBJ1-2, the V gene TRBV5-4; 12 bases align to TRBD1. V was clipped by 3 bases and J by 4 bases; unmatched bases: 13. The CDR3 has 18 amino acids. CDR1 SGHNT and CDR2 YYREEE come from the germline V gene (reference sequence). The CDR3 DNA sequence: TGTGCCAGCAGCTCCCCCTATAGGGACAGGGGGCGCGGCTATGGCTACACCTTC. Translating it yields CASSSPYRDRGRGYGYTF.

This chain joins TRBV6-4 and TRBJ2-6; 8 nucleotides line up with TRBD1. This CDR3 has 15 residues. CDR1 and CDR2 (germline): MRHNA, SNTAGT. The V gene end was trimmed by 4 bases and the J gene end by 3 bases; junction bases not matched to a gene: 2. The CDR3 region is CASSATGGGANVLTF. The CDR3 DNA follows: TGTGCCAGCAGTGCTACAGGGGGTGGGGCCAACGTCCTGACTTTC.

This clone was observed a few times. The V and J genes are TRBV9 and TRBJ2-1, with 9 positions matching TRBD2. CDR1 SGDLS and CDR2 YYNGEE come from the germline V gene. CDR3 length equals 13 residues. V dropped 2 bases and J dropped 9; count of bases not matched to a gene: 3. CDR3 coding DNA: TGTGCCAGCAGCGTCCTTAGCGGGAGTGAGCAGTTCTTC. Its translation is CASSVLSGSEQFF.

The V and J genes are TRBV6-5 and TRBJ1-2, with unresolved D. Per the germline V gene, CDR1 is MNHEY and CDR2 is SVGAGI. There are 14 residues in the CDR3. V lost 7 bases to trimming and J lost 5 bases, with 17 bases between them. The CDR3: CASNPLSSGYGYTF. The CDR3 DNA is TGTGCCAGCAATCCACTATCGTCCGGGTATGGCTACACCTTC.

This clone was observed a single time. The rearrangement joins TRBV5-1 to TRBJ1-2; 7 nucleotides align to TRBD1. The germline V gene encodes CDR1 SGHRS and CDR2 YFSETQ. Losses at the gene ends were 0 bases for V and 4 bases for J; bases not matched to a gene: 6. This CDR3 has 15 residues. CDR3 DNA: TGCGCCAGCAGCTTGGGTGACAGGGTGACCTATGGCTACACCTTC. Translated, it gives CASSLGDRVTYGYTF.

The CDR3 bases are TGTGCCAGCAGCAAAGATGGCCATAGGAGGAATGAGCAGTTCTTC. Its translation is CASSKDGHRRNEQFF. The genes are TRBV21-1 and TRBJ2-1; TRBD2 reflects the table's D call only, with no check against the DNA. TRBV21-1 is tagged as a pseudogene. CDR3 length equals 15 residues.

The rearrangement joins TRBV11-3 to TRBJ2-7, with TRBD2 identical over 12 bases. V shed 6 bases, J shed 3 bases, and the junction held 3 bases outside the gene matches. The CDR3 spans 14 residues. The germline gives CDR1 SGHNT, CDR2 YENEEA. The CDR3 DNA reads TGTGCCAGCAGTACTAGCGGGAGGCGCTACGAGCAGTACTTC. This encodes CASSTSGRRYEQYF.